A selection of T cell receptor beta chains follows, all from one sample in a study of blood T cell repertoires in COVID-19. Generated by immunoSEQ multiplex PCR, the TCRdb table keeps only in-frame clones and is missing some. The sample holds about 530,000 clones; around 90% are singletons and the top ten take under 8.5%. The specimen was peripheral blood. The receptors were sampled from a woman between 50 and 59 years old with COVID-19, enrolled during active disease. The CDR3 runs from the conserved cysteine through the conserved F or W. A D gene is named only where the DNA matches it firmly.

V gene	J gene	D gene	CDR3 length	CDR3 DNA	CDR3 protein
TRBV5-6	TRBJ2-1	NA	15	TGTGCCAGCAGCTTCGATGTTACAGGTTTTTGGGAGCAGTTCTTC	CASSFDVTGFWEQFF
TRBV19	TRBJ2-1	NA	15	TGTGCCAGTAGTATAGACGGGAGTCCGGACAATGAGCAGTTCTTC	CASSIDGSPDNEQFF
TRBV5-1	TRBJ1-2	NA	14	TGCGCCAGCAGCTTGATTGCAGGCAACTATGGCTACACCTTC	CASSLIAGNYGYTF
TRBV5-6	TRBJ1-2	NA	14	TGTGCCAGCAGCTCGCCGCTAGGTCGCTATGGCTACACCTTC	CASSSPLGRYGYTF
TRBV10-3	TRBJ2-7	NA	17	TGTGCCATCAGTGAGCTTGCCCGGGCCGAGGGCCGGTACGAGCAGTACTTC	CAISELARAEGRYEQYF
TRBV12-3/TRBV12-4	TRBJ2-5	NA	12	TGTGCCAGCAGTTTATTCTTAGAGACCCAGTACTTC	CASSLFLETQYF
TRBV6-5	TRBJ1-2	NA	14	TGTGCCAGCAGTTACGAAAGGAGCGGAAGGAGCTACACCTTC	CASSYERSGRSYTF
TRBV28	TRBJ1-1	NA	13	TGTGCCAGCAGTTCCAGGGGTTTAACTGAAGCTTTCTTT	CASSSRGLTEAFF
TRBV2	TRBJ1-2	TRBD1	13	TGTGCCAGCAGTGCGACAGGGACCTATGGCTACACCTTC	CASSATGTYGYTF
TRBV27	TRBJ2-2	TRBD1	16	TGTGCCAGCAGTTCAAACCGGGACAGGGCCACCGGGGAGCTGTTTTTT	CASSSNRDRATGELFF
TRBV6-5	TRBJ1-2	NA	15	TGTGCCAGCAGTCGAGTTGGGGCAGGGGACTATGGCTACACCTTC	CASSRVGAGDYGYTF